The 10 T cell receptor beta chains below come from one sample, sequenced in a study of blood T cell repertoires in COVID-19. TCRdb's table, derived via immunoSEQ multiplex PCR, lists solely in-frame clones and lacks some. The profile shows 120,000 to 150,000 clones, about 80% of them singletons. Sequenced material: peripheral blood. The source of these receptors is a man between 50 and 59 years old with acute or convalescent COVID-19.

The rearrangement links TRBV14 to TRBJ2-2; D uncertain. The CDR3 extends over 15 amino acids. Germline V CDR1 and CDR2: SGHDN, FVKESK. Trimming cost V 1 base and J 6 bases, with 12 bases left between them. CDR3: CASSQVFPAPGELFF. The CDR3 DNA reads TGTGCCAGCAGCCAAGTTTTCCCCGCGCCCGGGGAGCTGTTTTTT.

The chain carries TRBV10-3 and TRBJ2-7; 8 bases are a match to TRBD2. Trimming at V came to 2 bases and at J to 6 bases, leaving 9 bases not matched to a gene. Germline V lookup: CDR1 ENHRY, CDR2 SYGVKD. The CDR3 length is 15 residues. The CDR3 here is CAISEVGGGRGEQYF. DNA for the CDR3: TGTGCCATCAGTGAGGTCGGGGGGGGCCGCGGCGAGCAGTACTTC.

The chain joins TRBV24-1 to TRBJ2-7; TRBD1 aligns across 10 bases. The CDR3 extends over 16 amino acids. Germline CDR1 KGHDR, CDR2 SFDVKD. J lost 3 bases, V lost 4 bases, and 8 bases had no gene match. The CDR3 bases are TGTGCCACCAGTGACGCTGGACAGGGGGAAATCTACGAGCAGTACGTC. Amino acid sequence: CATSDAGQGEIYEQYV.

This clone has just one count. The chain recombines TRBV21-1 with TRBJ2-7; the D call of TRBD2 is as the table states it, not checked on the DNA. TRBV21-1 is a documented pseudogene. The CDR3 is 15 amino acids. The CDR3 DNA is TGTGCCAGCAGCAATACCCCGGCGGAGCCCTACGAGCAGTACGTC. Encoded protein: CASSNTPAEPYEQYV.

The chain recombines TRBV2 with TRBJ1-5; 7 nucleotides line up with TRBD1. CDR1 is SNHLY, CDR2 FYNNEI, per germline. The CDR3 extends over 16 amino acids. V shed 3 bases, J shed 2 bases, and the junction held 7 bases outside the gene matches. DNA of the CDR3: TGTGCCAGCAGTGAGCAGGGGGGAAGGGGCAATCAGCCCCAGCATTTT. Protein sequence: CASSEQGGRGNQPQHF.

This chain's CDR3 is CASSDGGAQPQHF. The CDR3 DNA follows: TGTGCCAGTAGCGACGGTGGGGCTCAGCCCCAGCATTTT. The chain combines TRBV19 with TRBJ1-5; a possible D gene is TRBD1 (5 bases). This CDR3 comprises 13 residues. Germline CDR1 reads LNHDA; CDR2 reads SQIVND (reference sequence). Trimming removed 6 bases at V and 6 bases at J, with 12 bases between.

The chain combines TRBV2 with TRBJ1-5, with a tentative D call TRBD1 (5 bases). Germline CDR1 SNHLY, CDR2 FYNNEI. The CDR3 sequence is 13 residues long. The V and J ends lost 7 bases and 4 bases respectively, with 11 bases between them. The CDR3: CASTGDANQPQHF. The CDR3 coding sequence is TGTGCCAGCACGGGGGACGCAAATCAGCCCCAGCATTTT.

J is TRBJ1-2 and V is TRBV9, with D unresolved. Per germline, CDR1 SGDLS and CDR2 YYNGEE. The CDR3 contains 13 residues. The germline V and J ends were trimmed by 4 bases and 3 bases, with 10 bases remaining between them. Here the CDR3 DNA reads TGTGCCAGCAGCCCGGACGGGGACTATGGCTACACCTTC. Protein sequence: CASSPDGDYGYTF.

The chain recombines TRBV5-1 with TRBJ1-1, with D maybe TRBD1 (5 bases). V lost 0 bases, J lost 10 bases, and 22 bases lay in between. The germline V gene encodes CDR1 SGHRS and CDR2 YFSETQ. The CDR3 spans 16 residues. Written as DNA, the CDR3 is TGCGCCAGCAGCTTGGAGGGAGGTTCTGGGGCTTTGGGAGCTTTCTTT. Translation: CASSLEGGSGALGAFF.

The chain uses TRBV11-3 and TRBJ1-1, with a tentative D call TRBD1 (5 bases). V was shortened by 9 bases and J by 4 bases, with 18 bases between the two germline ends. The CDR3 sequence is 14 residues long. Per the germline V gene, CDR1 is SGHNT and CDR2 is YENEEA. In DNA, the CDR3 is TGTGCCAGGCTCTCTGGGGCCCGCCTCACTGAAGCTTTCTTT. Its translation: CARLSGARLTEAFF.